These T cell receptor beta chains were read from a single sample in a study of blood T cell repertoires in COVID-19. Some clones are missing from TCRdb's copy, which holds only in-frame ones; the method was immunoSEQ multiplex PCR. This sample has 200,000 to 250,000 clones, with approximately 84% found just once. Sequenced: PBMCs or T cells enriched from blood (not recorded which). The receptors stem from a man aged 60 to 75 who had recovered from COVID-19. CDR3s include the opening cysteine and the closing phenylalanine or tryptophan. The order of the fields is D gene, J gene, V gene, CDR3 protein. The D gene is left open where the match is weak.

TRBD2 TRBJ2-3 TRBV4-3 CASSQELAGGASTDTQYF
NA TRBJ2-2 TRBV30 CAWSVQRTGELFF
TRBD2 TRBJ2-5 TRBV2 CASNPSGGAGETQYF
NA TRBJ2-1 TRBV3-1/TRBV3-2 CASSQAARGIEQFF
TRBD2 TRBJ2-7 TRBV5-5 CASSLLAGGLEQYF
TRBD1 TRBJ1-2 TRBV18 CASSQTGLGYTF
NA TRBJ1-2 TRBV19 CASSVPGLLGGYTF
TRBD1 TRBJ2-7 TRBV18 CASSPQAGGGYEQYF
TRBD1 TRBJ1-4 TRBV18 CASSQGQIATNEKLFF
TRBD2 TRBJ2-3 TRBV7-8 CASSLARGADTQYF
TRBD1 TRBJ1-1 TRBV18 CASSPGQGIRGFTEAFF
TRBD1 TRBJ2-1 TRBV5-1 CASSSQGASYNEQFF
NA TRBJ1-4 TRBV19 CASSATGSFNEKLFF
NA TRBJ2-1 TRBV5-1 CASSLGDTYNEQFF
TRBD1 TRBJ1-5 TRBV7-2 CASSIRTGDGQPQHF
TRBD2 TRBJ2-2 TRBV5-6 CASSKYRERGLTGELFF
NA TRBJ2-5 TRBV5-1 CASSPGQTGIETQYF
TRBD1 TRBJ1-1 TRBV11-2 CASSLRGPSPNTEAFF
TRBD1 TRBJ2-3 TRBV2 CASRVTGTGADTQYF
TRBD1 TRBJ1-2 TRBV19 CASSPPDLTGIRPYGYTF
NA TRBJ1-5 TRBV13 CASSVTRDQPQHF
NA TRBJ1-4 TRBV7-2 CASSLYNRVNEKLFF
NA TRBJ2-3 TRBV9 CASSASGGRGDTQYF
NA TRBJ1-4 TRBV7-9 CASSRLGGANEKLFF
NA TRBJ1-1 TRBV7-8 CASSRPRTEAFF
TRBD1 TRBJ1-4 TRBV27 CASSFGTGGGKLFF
NA TRBJ1-6 TRBV7-9 CASSLGAAGNSPLHF
TRBD2 TRBJ2-1 TRBV4-3 CASSQAVTSGGWNEQFF
NA TRBJ2-2 TRBV3-1/TRBV3-2 CASSPSTAIRHTGELFF
NA TRBJ2-1 TRBV29-1 CSVDPTRSYNEQFF
TRBD1 TRBJ1-2 TRBV18 CASSPSPMFGRGPGYTF
NA TRBJ1-1 TRBV24-1 CATSEAGAGTEAFF
NA TRBJ2-7 TRBV27 CASTSTVSYEQYF
NA TRBJ1-2 TRBV3-1/TRBV3-2 CASSQVRGIYGYTF
NA TRBJ2-3 TRBV7-6 CASSLGSGDTDTQYF
NA TRBJ1-4 TRBV18 CASSPQQATNEKLFF
TRBD1 TRBJ2-2 TRBV12-5 CASGLLQGGIGELFF
TRBD1 TRBJ2-1 TRBV24-1 CATSDRDRGVIF
NA TRBJ2-6 TRBV18 CASSPVGATSSGANVLTF
TRBD1 TRBJ1-2 TRBV28 CASGTDGYTF
NA TRBJ2-7 TRBV3-1/TRBV3-2 CASSQVEAGEQYF
NA TRBJ1-2 TRBV30 CASKGVAGYTF
NA TRBJ2-1 TRBV6-5 CASKTGLAYNEQFF
NA TRBJ2-2 TRBV19 CASSIASTGELFF
NA TRBJ1-1 TRBV6-5 CASSWSGGMGNTEAFF
TRBD2 TRBJ2-5 TRBV5-1 CASSLFPTSGGAETQYF
NA TRBJ2-1 TRBV19 CASSGGYYNEQFF
NA TRBJ2-2 TRBV4-2 CASSHPGVAGELFF
NA TRBJ1-1 TRBV7-8 CASSPRGIRNTEAFF
NA TRBJ2-3 TRBV12-3/TRBV12-4 CASSLASTDTQYF